A selection of T cell receptor beta chains follows, all from one sample in a study of siplizumab effects on memory and regulatory T cells. What these receptors recognize is not known. Measured with immunoSEQ multiplex PCR; TCRdb has only the in-frame clones, and not every one. Of 5,000 to 7,500 clones listed, approximately 40% are singletons. What was sequenced was CFSE-low (dividing) CD8+ T cells sorted from an allogeneic mixed lymphocyte reaction. These receptors originate from a human donor in good health; the cells came from an allogeneic mixed lymphocyte reaction. CDR3s include the opening cysteine and the closing phenylalanine or tryptophan. Fields, in order: V gene, clone size, J gene, CDR3 protein. Only part of the rows carry a size: once, few, many, or a class if the clone is expanded.

v_gene: TRBV27; abundance: few; j_gene: TRBJ2-7; CDR3aa: CASSLRAGRVDEQYF
v_gene: TRBV2; abundance: medium-sized; j_gene: TRBJ1-4; CDR3aa: CASSGQGDIYEKLFF
v_gene: TRBV6-5; abundance: -; j_gene: TRBJ2-1; CDR3aa: CASTLAGLGNEQFF
v_gene: TRBV28; abundance: -; j_gene: TRBJ2-3; CDR3aa: CASSPRIADTQYF
v_gene: TRBV15; abundance: few; j_gene: TRBJ1-4; CDR3aa: CATSRRQGAYEKLFF
v_gene: TRBV6-5; abundance: few; j_gene: TRBJ2-1; CDR3aa: CASSPGLPYNEQFF
v_gene: TRBV5-3; abundance: -; j_gene: TRBJ2-7; CDR3aa: CASSLGDRGPDEQYF
v_gene: TRBV28; abundance: -; j_gene: TRBJ2-3; CDR3aa: CASSSSGEANTQYF
v_gene: TRBV5-4; abundance: -; j_gene: TRBJ2-7; CDR3aa: CASSLARSGVFYEQYF
v_gene: TRBV13; abundance: -; j_gene: TRBJ2-5; CDR3aa: CASSSAGQETQYF
v_gene: TRBV13; abundance: -; j_gene: TRBJ2-7; CDR3aa: CASNPELRNEQYF
v_gene: TRBV27; abundance: -; j_gene: TRBJ1-1; CDR3aa: CASSLINTEAFF
v_gene: TRBV2; abundance: few; j_gene: TRBJ2-5; CDR3aa: CASSSRTSGMETQYF
v_gene: TRBV18; abundance: -; j_gene: -; CDR3aa: CASSPMEDVQETQYF
v_gene: TRBV6-1; abundance: -; j_gene: TRBJ2-1; CDR3aa: CASSEGWPNEQFF
v_gene: TRBV19; abundance: few; j_gene: TRBJ2-7; CDR3aa: CASTPLLGLGEQYF
v_gene: TRBV6-5; abundance: medium-sized; j_gene: TRBJ1-1; CDR3aa: CASSYRGQLEAFF
v_gene: TRBV19; abundance: medium-sized; j_gene: TRBJ1-1; CDR3aa: CASGYLNTEAFF
v_gene: TRBV7-9; abundance: -; j_gene: TRBJ2-7; CDR3aa: CASSGPGSGAGGQYF
v_gene: TRBV29-1; abundance: -; j_gene: TRBJ2-1; CDR3aa: CSGVSGQGYNEQFF
v_gene: TRBV29-1; abundance: -; j_gene: TRBJ2-7; CDR3aa: CSVDDRVENEQYF
v_gene: TRBV9; abundance: few; j_gene: TRBJ2-2; CDR3aa: CASSVPQRTGNTGELFF
v_gene: TRBV7-6; abundance: -; j_gene: TRBJ2-3; CDR3aa: CASSLRSGGVADTQYF
v_gene: TRBV28; abundance: -; j_gene: TRBJ2-7; CDR3aa: CASSLFGRGIDEQYF
v_gene: TRBV27; abundance: -; j_gene: TRBJ2-7; CDR3aa: CASSFLDREYEQYF
v_gene: TRBV6-9; abundance: -; j_gene: TRBJ1-2; CDR3aa: CASSYSGTNYGYTF
v_gene: TRBV6-5; abundance: -; j_gene: TRBJ2-1; CDR3aa: CASSIASSYNEQFF
v_gene: TRBV10-1; abundance: medium-sized; j_gene: TRBJ2-7; CDR3aa: CASSEFRGGAYEQYF
v_gene: TRBV18; abundance: medium-sized; j_gene: TRBJ2-7; CDR3aa: CASSHRDSYEQYF
v_gene: TRBV9; abundance: medium-sized; j_gene: TRBJ2-7; CDR3aa: CASSEVSGRASEQYF
v_gene: TRBV5-4; abundance: -; j_gene: TRBJ1-2; CDR3aa: CASFARGFGYTF
v_gene: TRBV4-2; abundance: -; j_gene: TRBJ1-5; CDR3aa: CASSQEAYSNQPQHF
v_gene: TRBV5-4; abundance: few; j_gene: TRBJ2-7; CDR3aa: CASSLDLAGVDEQYF
v_gene: TRBV19; abundance: medium-sized; j_gene: TRBJ1-2; CDR3aa: CASTLAAEINNYGYTF
v_gene: TRBV6-7; abundance: -; j_gene: TRBJ2-7; CDR3aa: CASRGRTAPFGDEQYF
v_gene: TRBV18; abundance: -; j_gene: TRBJ2-1; CDR3aa: CASSPYEGSSYNEQFF
v_gene: TRBV5-6; abundance: few; j_gene: TRBJ1-4; CDR3aa: CASSPGYREPYEKLFF
v_gene: TRBV9; abundance: -; j_gene: TRBJ2-1; CDR3aa: CASSGRGSYNEQFF
v_gene: TRBV19; abundance: -; j_gene: TRBJ1-2; CDR3aa: CASSRTGTGGVDGYTF
v_gene: TRBV5-1; abundance: few; j_gene: TRBJ2-6; CDR3aa: CASSRERAGANVLTF
v_gene: TRBV27; abundance: medium-sized; j_gene: TRBJ2-3; CDR3aa: CASEGQSSDTQYF
v_gene: TRBV5-1; abundance: -; j_gene: TRBJ2-2; CDR3aa: CASSFNPTHGELFF
v_gene: TRBV7-9; abundance: once; j_gene: TRBJ1-1; CDR3aa: CASSPGQGRTEAFF
v_gene: TRBV19; abundance: medium-sized; j_gene: TRBJ2-7; CDR3aa: CASSIGSGTYYEQYF
v_gene: TRBV7-6; abundance: medium-sized; j_gene: TRBJ2-7; CDR3aa: CASSLVGNEQYF
v_gene: TRBV2; abundance: medium-sized; j_gene: TRBJ2-2; CDR3aa: CASSEGQYNTGELFF
v_gene: TRBV5-4; abundance: -; j_gene: TRBJ2-7; CDR3aa: CASSPWGGLAFDEQYF
v_gene: TRBV19; abundance: medium-sized; j_gene: TRBJ1-5; CDR3aa: CASGIGVQPQHF
v_gene: TRBV7-3; abundance: -; j_gene: TRBJ1-1; CDR3aa: CASSVGQGLTEAFF
v_gene: TRBV27; abundance: once; j_gene: TRBJ2-3; CDR3aa: CASSLAYPDTQYF
v_gene: TRBV14; abundance: few; j_gene: TRBJ1-5; CDR3aa: CASSQREPQHF
v_gene: TRBV6-5; abundance: few; j_gene: TRBJ1-5; CDR3aa: CASGTGLNQPQHF
v_gene: TRBV28; abundance: few; j_gene: TRBJ1-1; CDR3aa: CASSYGDTEAFF
v_gene: TRBV28; abundance: once; j_gene: TRBJ1-2; CDR3aa: CASTYFPIRGRLPITNYGYTF
v_gene: TRBV5-1; abundance: -; j_gene: TRBJ2-7; CDR3aa: CASNLGRSSYEQYF
v_gene: TRBV2; abundance: few; j_gene: TRBJ2-1; CDR3aa: CASSVMGNQDEQFF
v_gene: TRBV5-4; abundance: medium-sized; j_gene: TRBJ2-5; CDR3aa: CASSVCGTQYF